A single sample gave rise to the 32 T cell receptor beta chains below, sequenced in a study of cytomegalovirus exposure and HLA in healthy donors. The PCR had 60 Vbeta and 13 Jbeta primers. The assay was immunoSEQ multiplex PCR, and TCRdb's table has in-frame clones only and misses some. The sample shows roughly 140,000 clones, around 79% of them seen only once. Material for sequencing was PBMCs. These receptors all stem from a human donor in good health.

The rearrangement links TRBV5-4 to TRBJ2-2; no clear D. V lost 2 bases, J lost 6 bases, and 5 bases lay in between. CDR3 size: 12 residues. Per the germline V gene, CDR1 is SGHNT and CDR2 is YYREEE (reference sequence). CDR3 sequence: CASSLIAGELFF. The DNA for the CDR3 is TGTGCCAGCAGCTTAATAGCCGGGGAGCTGTTTTTT.

The rearrangement joins TRBV11-1 to TRBJ2-2; D uncertain. The length of the CDR3 is 14 residues. Trimming removed 3 bases at V and 1 base at J, with 6 bases between. CDR1 and CDR2 from the germline V gene are SGHAT and FQDESV (reference sequence). CDR3 nucleotide sequence: TGTGCCAGCAGCTTGGGCCAGAACACCGGGGAGCTGTTTTTT. Translated: CASSLGQNTGELFF.

V usage is TRBV5-1 and J usage is TRBJ2-2; 8 nucleotides line up with TRBD1. The V gene's germline CDR1 is SGHRS and CDR2 YFSETQ. The CDR3 consists of 15 residues. The V gene end was trimmed by 6 bases and the J gene end by 4 bases; junction bases not matched to a gene: 8. Written as DNA, the CDR3 is TGCGCCAGCAAGACAGTCGACAGGGGCACCGGGGAGCTGTTTTTT. Protein: CASKTVDRGTGELFF.

The V gene is TRBV10-2, the J gene TRBJ1-1, with 8 nucleotides matching TRBD1. CDR1 is WSHSY and CDR2 is SAAADI in the germline V gene. V was pared by 6 bases and J by 5 bases, with 17 bases of the junction left unmatched. There are 17 residues in the CDR3. In DNA form, the CDR3 reads TGCGCCAGCAGGGGACCCTGGGCAGGGGGCTTTAGGACTGAAGCTTTCTTT. This gives the protein CASRGPWAGGFRTEAFF.

This chain links TRBV18 with TRBJ1-1; tentative D call: TRBD1 (5 bases). With 4 bases removed from V and 0 bases from J, the gap between germline ends came to 15 bases. Germline values: CDR1 KGHSH, CDR2 LQKENI. The CDR3 extends over 16 amino acids. The chain's CDR3 is CASSQLPGPMNTEAFF. CDR3 nucleotides: TGTGCCAGCTCACAACTCCCAGGGCCTATGAACACTGAAGCTTTCTTT.

CDR3 loop: CASSGLAGGPGTQYF. The CDR3 coding sequence is TGTGCCAGCAGTGGTCTAGCGGGGGGGCCAGGTACGCAGTATTTT. The chain uses TRBV2 and TRBJ2-3; 12 nucleotides match TRBD2. The V gene's germline CDR1 is SNHLY and CDR2 FYNNEI. The CDR3 is made up of 15 amino acids. The V segment lost 4 bases and the J segment 8 bases; nucleotides outside the gene matches: 7.

Note on this clone: The sample contains more than one DNA sequence encoding this CDR3. This rearrangement joins TRBV7-8 to TRBJ1-1, with a possible D match to TRBD1 (5 bases). The CDR3 length is 14 residues. The germline CDR1 and CDR2 sequences are SGHVS and FQNEAQ. The V gene lost 5 bases and the J gene lost 1 base, with 11 bases spanning the gap. The DNA of the CDR3 is TGTGCCAGCAGCCCAAGGCAGGGGAACACTGAAGCTTTCTTT. Translation gives CASSPRQGNTEAFF.

Regarding this clone: The germline gene is not matched at one end of the junction; a read error may be the cause. The rearrangement joins TRBV7-9 to TRBJ1-1; D is undetermined. Germline CDR1 SEHNR, CDR2 FQNEAQ (reference sequence). The length of the CDR3 is 10 residues. CDR3 nucleotides: TGTTCCAGCAGCTTCTTTGAAGCTTTCTTT. As protein: CSSSFFEAFF.

The chain uses TRBV13 and TRBJ1-3, with D uncertain. CDR3 length: 14 amino acids. CDR1 and CDR2 from the germline V gene are PRHDT and FYEKMQ (reference sequence). V lost 2 bases, J lost 3 bases, and 8 bases lay in between. The CDR3 here is CASSLRTDGNTIYF. The CDR3 DNA follows: TGTGCCAGCAGCTTAAGAACAGATGGAAACACCATATATTTT.

The chain couples TRBV11-2 to TRBJ2-1; a possible D gene is TRBD2 (6 bases). V was clipped by 0 bases and J by 3 bases, with 18 bases between them. CDR3 size: 18 residues. Germline V gene sequence: CDR1 SGHAT, CDR2 FQNNGV. CDR3 coding DNA: TGTGCCAGCAGCTTAGAGGGAAGGCGGGGCGTACGCTACAATGAGCAGTTCTTC. It codes for CASSLEGRRGVRYNEQFF.

The chain joins TRBV5-1 to TRBJ2-7; weak D call: TRBD2 (6 bases). The CDR3 consists of 16 residues. V was clipped by 5 bases and J by 1 base, with 19 bases between them. Germline CDR1 reads SGHRS; CDR2 reads YFSETQ. DNA of the CDR3: TGCGCCAGCAGGTCCGGAGGGCGGGACGGTTCCTACGAGCAGTACTTC. It specifies CASRSGGRDGSYEQYF.

This clone has only a few counts. The chain has TRBV11-3 and TRBJ1-1, with D unresolved. CDR1 is SGHNT, CDR2 YENEEA, per germline. V was cut by 4 bases and J by 4 bases, with 16 bases left in between. This CDR3 region has 15 residues. The chain's CDR3 is CASSSGWGEGTEAFF. The CDR3 DNA reads as TGTGCCAGCAGCTCGGGGTGGGGTGAAGGCACTGAAGCTTTCTTT.

This chain joins TRBV6-1 and TRBJ1-1; D is ambiguous. Germline assignment: CDR1 MNHNS and CDR2 SASEGT. The CDR3 has 11 residues. V lost 7 bases to trimming and J lost 3 bases, with 6 bases between them. The DNA for the CDR3 is TGTGCCAGCATCGAGGACACTGAAGCTTTCTTT. Translated: CASIEDTEAFF.

In the case of this clone: An end of the junction does not agree with germline; a read error may underlie this. The V gene is TRBV7-9, the J gene TRBJ1-2; D is unclear. This CDR3 contains 16 residues. CDR1 is SEHNR, CDR2 FQNEAQ, per germline (reference sequence). In DNA, the CDR3 is TGTTCCAGCAGCTCGACCTTCCGGGAGGTTCTATTGGGCTACACCTTC. Amino acids: CSSSSTFREVLLGYTF.

This CDR3 is CASSLADTGELFF. For the CDR3, the DNA is TGTGCCAGCTCGCTAGCGGATACCGGGGAGCTGTTTTTT. The chain links TRBV6-5 to TRBJ2-2, with 7 positions matching TRBD2. CDR3 length equals 13 residues. CDR1 and CDR2 (germline): MNHEY, SVGAGI. With 8 bases clipped from V and 5 bases from J, the junction kept 5 bases outside the gene matches.

This clone occurred once. The genes are TRBV6-5 and TRBJ2-7; the match to TRBD2 covers 12 bases. The ends lost 5 bases at V and 5 bases at J; junction bases unmatched: 7. This CDR3 is 15 amino acids long. The V gene's germline CDR1 is MNHEY and CDR2 SVGAGI. Written as DNA, the CDR3 is TGTGCCAGCAGTCAACCTAGCGGGAGGGCCAACGAGCAGTACTTC. Protein: CASSQPSGRANEQYF.

The chain combines TRBV27 with TRBJ2-7, with D perhaps TRBD1 (6 bases). The CDR3 is made up of 12 amino acids. Germline lookup yields CDR1 MNHEY and CDR2 SMNVEV (reference sequence). The V and J ends lost 4 bases and 6 bases respectively, with 10 bases between them. CDR3 protein: CASSSARGEQYF. CDR3 sequence (DNA): TGTGCCAGCAGTTCCGCCAGGGGCGAGCAGTACTTC.

The chain recombines TRBV7-8 with TRBJ2-7; TRBD2 is a possible D gene (5 bases). Per the germline V gene, CDR1 is SGHVS and CDR2 is FQNEAQ. This CDR3 region has 17 residues. Trimming shortened V by 2 bases and J by 0 bases, and 17 bases separated the two germline ends. The CDR3 loop is CASSLRLLTSNSYEQYF. In DNA, the CDR3 is TGTGCCAGCAGCTTAAGACTACTAACCTCCAACTCCTACGAGCAGTACTTC. The full variable domain, in which reference TRBV7-8 and TRBJ2-7 provide the parts outside the CDR3, is GAGVSQSPRYKVAKRGQDVALRCDPISGHVSLFWYQQALGQGPEFLTYFQNEAQLDKSGLPSDRFFAERPEGSVSTLKIQRTQQEDSAVYLCASSLRLLTSNSYEQYFGPGTRLTVT.

The chain combines TRBV27 with TRBJ1-5; 7 nucleotides agree with TRBD1. The CDR3 loop spans 16 amino acids. From germline, CDR1 is MNHEY and CDR2 SMNVEV (reference sequence). The trim removed 5 bases at V and 0 bases at J, leaving 7 bases unmatched. CDR3 sequence (DNA): TGTGCCAGCAGTCAGGGGGGACAGAATAGCAATCAGCCCCAGCATTTT. Its translation: CASSQGGQNSNQPQHF.

The rearrangement links TRBV27 to TRBJ2-7; 14 nucleotides match TRBD2. Germline V gene data show CDR1 as MNHEY and CDR2 as SMNVEV (reference sequence). The V segment lost 4 bases and the J segment 6 bases; nucleotides outside the gene matches: 5. This CDR3 is 15 amino acids long. The chain's CDR3 is CASSSGTSGSGEQYF. CDR3 bases: TGTGCCAGCAGTTCCGGGACTAGCGGGAGTGGCGAGCAGTACTTC.

The chain links TRBV25-1 to TRBJ2-1, with unresolved D. The V gene lost 2 bases and the J gene lost 6 bases, with 8 bases spanning the gap. Germline loops: CDR1 MGHDK, CDR2 SYGVNS. This CDR3 is 13 amino acids long. The DNA of the CDR3 is TGTGCCAGCAGTGAAACGGTACGCAATGAGCAGTTCTTC. Translating it yields CASSETVRNEQFF.

This CDR3 reads CASSFRKRGYNEQFF. CDR3 nucleotide sequence: TGTGCCAGCAGCTTTCGGAAGCGGGGATACAATGAGCAGTTCTTC. The chain combines TRBV11-2 with TRBJ2-1, with 7 bases lining up with TRBD2. The CDR3 has 15 amino acids. The V gene end was trimmed by 3 bases and the J gene end by 4 bases; junction bases not matched to a gene: 6. CDR1 is SGHAT, CDR2 FQNNGV, per germline.

The V and J genes are TRBV29-1 and TRBJ1-4, with 9 bases aligning to TRBD1. CDR1 is SQVTM, CDR2 ANQGSEA, per germline. Trimming cost V 3 bases and J 7 bases; bases outside gene matches: 3. CDR3 length: 13 amino acids. CDR3 sequence (DNA): TGCAGCGTTGAGGACAGGGGAAGTGAAAAACTGTTTTTT. This gives the protein CSVEDRGSEKLFF.

This clone was seen a few times. This rearrangement joins TRBV29-1 to TRBJ1-1, with no clear D. CDR1 and CDR2 (germline): SQVTM, ANQGSEA. V lost 3 bases and J lost 3, with 14 bases in between. The CDR3 runs to 14 residues. In DNA, the CDR3 is TGCAGCGTTGACGTCCGGGTTGCGGACACTGAAGCTTTCTTT. Translated, it gives CSVDVRVADTEAFF. Full variable domain (rest looked up from reference TRBV29-1 and TRBJ1-1): SAVISQKPSRDICQRGTSLTIQCQVDSQVTMMFWYRQQPGQSLTLIATANQGSEATYESGFVIDKFPISRPNLTFSTLTVSNMSPEDSSIYLCSVDVRVADTEAFFGQGTRLTVV.

This chain connects TRBV9 to TRBJ1-5; the D gene is possibly TRBD1 (5 bases). Per the germline V gene, CDR1 is SGDLS and CDR2 is YYNGEE. Trimming took 4 bases from V and 7 from J, leaving 12 bases between them. This CDR3 region has 13 residues. This CDR3 reads CASSPGSGQPQHF. CDR3 DNA sequence: TGTGCCAGCAGCCCCGGCTCAGGGCAGCCCCAGCATTTT.

This rearrangement joins TRBV7-9 to TRBJ2-7; D might be TRBD1 (6 bases). The CDR3 consists of 16 residues. V was pared by 2 bases and J by 4 bases, with 18 bases between. Germline-derived CDR1 and CDR2 are SEHNR and FQNEAQ (reference sequence). CDR3 sequence reads: CASSLSLTGRPYEQYF. CDR3 DNA sequence: TGTGCCAGCAGCTTATCCCTTACAGGGCGCCCTTACGAGCAGTACTTC. Full variable domain (outside the CDR3, taken from reference TRBV7-9 and TRBJ2-7): DTGVSQNPRHKITKRGQNVTFRCDPISEHNRLYWYRQTLGQGPEFLTYFQNEAQLEKSRLLSDRFSAERPKGSFSTLEIQRTEQGDSAMYLCASSLSLTGRPYEQYFGPGTRLTVT.

V usage is TRBV6-5 and J usage is TRBJ1-1; D is possibly TRBD1 (5 bases). Trimming cost V 4 bases and J 11 bases, with 17 bases left between them. The CDR3 has 13 residues. Per germline, CDR1 MNHEY and CDR2 SVGAGI. In nucleotides, the CDR3 is TGTGCCAGCAGTTTCGGGGGTTCCTACATGGCTTTCTTT. Translating gives CASSFGGSYMAFF.

CDR3 sequence reads: CASSLVPAGGPIDEQFF. The DNA for the CDR3 is TGTGCCAGCAGCTTAGTTCCGGCGGGAGGGCCCATCGATGAGCAGTTCTTC. This rearrangement joins TRBV7-2 to TRBJ2-1; the match to TRBD2 covers 9 bases. This CDR3 region has 17 residues. Germline V gene sequence: CDR1 SGHTA, CDR2 FQGNSA. V dropped 1 base and J dropped 8; count of bases not matched to a gene: 12.

This clone was seen a handful of times. This chain connects TRBV6-1 to TRBJ1-1, with 9 bases that match TRBD1. CDR1 is MNHNS and CDR2 is SASEGT in the germline V gene. Trimming at V came to 6 bases and at J to 3 bases, leaving 5 bases not matched to a gene. The CDR3 is 14 residues long. The CDR3 region has the DNA TGTGCCAGCAGAGGACAGGGGCGATACACTGAAGCTTTCTTT. It yields the protein CASRGQGRYTEAFF.

The rearrangement links TRBV20-1 to TRBJ2-1; the D gene is possibly TRBD2 (5 bases). The CDR3 extends over 11 amino acids. Germline V gene sequence: CDR1 DFQATT, CDR2 SNEGSKA (reference sequence). V shed 7 bases and J shed 7 bases, with 11 bases lying between them. CDR3 in DNA: TGCAGTGTCGGGGTTTTGAATGAGCAGTTCTTC. This translates into CSVGVLNEQFF.

This clone was seen more than once but under ten times. CDR3 residues: CASDRGPVETQYF. The CDR3 coding sequence is TGCGCCAGCGACAGGGGGCCAGTGGAGACCCAGTACTTC. The chain couples TRBV10-2 to TRBJ2-5; TRBD1 agrees at 10 bases. The V segment lost 8 bases and the J segment 5 bases; nucleotides outside the gene matches: 5. CDR3 size: 13 residues. Germline V gives CDR1 WSHSY, CDR2 SAAADI.

The chain's CDR3 is CASKPGTGGYNEKLFF. The CDR3 nucleotides are TGTGCCTCAAAACCCGGGACAGGGGGTTATAATGAAAAACTGTTTTTT. The chain couples TRBV30 to TRBJ1-4; the match to TRBD1 covers 11 bases. Trimming cost V 7 bases and J 4 bases; bases outside gene matches: 11. CDR1 GTSNPN and CDR2 SVGIG come from the germline V gene (reference sequence). The CDR3 has 16 amino acids.